This TCR beta chain emerged from a study of radiation and T cells in renal cell carcinoma. Whole-study context: Nephrectomy followed 15 Gy stereotactic body radiation by 4 weeks. Findings of the study overall: From baseline, blood top tumor clonotypes peaked at 2 weeks post-radiation.

Remarks on this clone: No antigen is known for it.

Specified time point: baseline pretreatment blood. Treatment defined: 15 Gy SBRT to primary tumor, nephrectomy 4 weeks later. Clear cell pathology was present in this patient's renal cell carcinoma. Germline CDR1 and CDR2: MNHEY and SVGAGI. The CDR3 is 15 amino acids. V was shortened by 2 bases and J by 5 bases, with 12 bases between the two germline ends. Using immunoSEQ multiplex PCR, the repertoire was profiled, and TCRdb retains in-frame clones only, with some absent. The sample lists about 49,000 clones, roughly 80% seen once, with about a third in the top ten. The sequence came from a woman aged 65 to 85 with renal cell carcinoma. The chain links TRBV6-5 to TRBJ1-4; D gene ambiguous. Sequencing was performed on blood, taken from a patient whose treatment included radiotherapy and nephrectomy. The CDR3 sequence: CASSYGRSSNEKLFF. CDR3 in DNA: TGTGCCAGCAGTTACGGCCGGTCTTCGAATGAAAAACTGTTTTTT.